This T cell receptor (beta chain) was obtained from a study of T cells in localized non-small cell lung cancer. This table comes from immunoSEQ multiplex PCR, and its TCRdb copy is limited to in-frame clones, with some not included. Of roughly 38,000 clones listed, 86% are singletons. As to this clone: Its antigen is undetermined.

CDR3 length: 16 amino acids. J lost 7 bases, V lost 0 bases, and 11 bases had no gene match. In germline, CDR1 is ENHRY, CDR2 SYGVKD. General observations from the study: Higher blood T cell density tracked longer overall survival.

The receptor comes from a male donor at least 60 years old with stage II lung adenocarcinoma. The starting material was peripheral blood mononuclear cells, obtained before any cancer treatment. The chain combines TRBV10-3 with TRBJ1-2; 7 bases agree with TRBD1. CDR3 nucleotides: TGTGCCATCAGTGAGTCTTCCCAGGACAGGCGAGGTGGCTACACCTTC. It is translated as CAISESSQDRRGGYTF.